This T cell receptor beta chain was sequenced for a study of blood T cell repertoires in COVID-19. Germline V lookup: CDR1 ENHRY, CDR2 SYGVKD. The germline V and J ends were trimmed by 4 bases and 2 bases, with 9 bases remaining between them. The CDR3 extends over 13 amino acids. Under the authors' procedure: Reference gene primer amplification gave nucleated cell count estimates. The protocol was immunoSEQ multiplex PCR, while the TCRdb copy is restricted to in-frame clones and leaves out a portion. The V and J calls and clone size were taken over from that table, and D and trimming were inferred from the DNA. The table has about 36,000 clones, around 80% seen once; the top ten hold approximately 30%. This clone was counted between two and nine times.

The source of this sequence is a man between 60 and 75 years old with acute or convalescent COVID-19. The specimen sequenced was peripheral blood. The chain is built from TRBV10-3 and TRBJ2-7; D gene uncertain. The CDR3 loop reads CAISGASTYEQYF. The CDR3 nucleotides read TGTGCCATCAGTGGGGCTTCCACCTACGAGCAGTACTTC.